This entry describes one T cell receptor beta chain. The source of the sample is a study of blood T cell repertoires in COVID-19. Study summary: The United States, Italy and Spain provided the acute and convalescent COVID-19 samples. T cells, B-cell-depleted T cells, or PBMCs supplied cDNA or gDNA.

The germline V gene has CDR1 MDHEN and CDR2 SYDVKM. The junction had 3 bases not matched to a gene; V was cut back by 3 bases and J by 0 bases. The CDR3 is 15 residues long. Per the study methods: Amplification of reference gene primers provided the estimated nucleated cell counts. Generated by immunoSEQ multiplex PCR, the TCRdb table keeps only in-frame clones and is missing some. V, J and clone size reflect that table, while D and trimming were determined from the DNA. The repertoire has about 300,000 clones, around 90% of them found once; the top ten carry roughly 4.3%. The clonotype was recovered from a woman aged 18-29 years with acute COVID-19. The sequenced material came from PBMCs or T cells enriched from blood (not recorded which). This chain links TRBV28 with TRBJ2-3; 7 bases match TRBD2. This chain's CDR3 is CASSLVSGSTDTQYF. CDR3 nucleotide sequence: TGTGCCAGCAGTTTGGTTAGCGGGAGCACAGATACGCAGTATTTT.